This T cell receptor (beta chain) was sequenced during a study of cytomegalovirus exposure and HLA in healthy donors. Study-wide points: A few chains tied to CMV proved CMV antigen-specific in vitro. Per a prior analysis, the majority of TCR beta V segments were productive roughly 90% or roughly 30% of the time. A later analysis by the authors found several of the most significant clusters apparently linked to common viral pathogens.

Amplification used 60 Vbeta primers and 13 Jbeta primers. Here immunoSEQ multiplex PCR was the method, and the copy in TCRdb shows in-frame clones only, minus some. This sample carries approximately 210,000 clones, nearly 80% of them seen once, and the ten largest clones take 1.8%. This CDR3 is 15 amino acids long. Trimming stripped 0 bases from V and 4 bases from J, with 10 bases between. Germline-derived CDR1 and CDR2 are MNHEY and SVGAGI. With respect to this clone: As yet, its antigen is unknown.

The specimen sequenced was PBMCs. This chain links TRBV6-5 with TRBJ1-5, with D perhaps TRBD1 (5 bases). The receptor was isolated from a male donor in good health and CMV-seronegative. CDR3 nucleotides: TGTGCCAGCAGTTACTCGGGGCAGGGAAATCAGCCCCAGCATTTT. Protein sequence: CASSYSGQGNQPQHF.